Each of the 6 T cell receptor beta chains below was sequenced from the same sample in a study of shared clonotypes between healthy human individuals. Here immunoSEQ multiplex PCR was the method, and the copy in TCRdb shows in-frame clones only, minus some. In the table there are 500,000 to 550,000 clones, approximately 95% of which are singletons. The sequenced sample consisted of naive CD4+ T cells sorted from blood. Documented subset: CD45RA+ positively selected. The source is a young woman in good health.

The chain recombines TRBV19 with TRBJ2-7, with 8 bases that match TRBD2. CDR1 LNHDA and CDR2 SQIVND come from the germline V gene (reference sequence). V was clipped by 6 bases and J by 4 bases; unmatched bases: 8. CDR3 size: 14 residues. The CDR3 protein is CASRNSGTLYEQYF. The CDR3 nucleotides are TGTGCCAGTAGAAATAGCGGGACCCTTTACGAGCAGTACTTC.

The chain uses TRBV28 and TRBJ2-5, with D maybe TRBD1 (6 bases). Germline values: CDR1 MDHEN, CDR2 SYDVKM. CDR3 size: 14 residues. V was trimmed by 5 bases and J by 2 bases, leaving 12 bases between them. The CDR3: CASSTRRGQETQYF. The CDR3, as DNA: TGTGCCAGCAGTACCCGCAGGGGACAAGAGACCCAGTACTTC. The entire variable domain, with the rest obtained from reference TRBV28 and TRBJ2-5, is as follows: DVKVTQSSRYLVKRTGEKVFLECVQDMDHENMFWYRQDPGLGLRLIYFSYDVKMKEKGDIPEGYSVSREKKERFSLILESASTNQTSMYLCASSTRRGQETQYFGPGTRLLVL.

This chain connects TRBV5-4 to TRBJ2-5; a possible D gene is TRBD1 (6 bases). The J call may be incorrect, as the DNA end agrees better with TRBJ2-7. Germline CDR1 reads SGHNT; CDR2 reads YYREEE (reference sequence). This CDR3 contains 13 residues. CDR3 in DNA: TGTGCCAGCAGCTTGGCAGGGGCGGACGAGCAGTACTTC. Translated: CASSLAGADEQYF.

The V call is TRBV27, the J call TRBJ2-7; D remains unclear. This CDR3 spans 13 amino acids. CDR1 MNHEY and CDR2 SMNVEV come from the germline V gene (reference sequence). The V gene lost 2 bases and the J gene lost 3 bases, with 8 bases spanning the gap. In DNA, the CDR3 is TGTGCCAGCAGTTTAGCAGTCAACTACGAGCAGTACTTC. It translates to CASSLAVNYEQYF.

The V call is TRBV28, the J call TRBJ2-7; 12 bases agree with TRBD1. Germline lookup yields CDR1 MDHEN and CDR2 SYDVKM. There are 16 residues in the CDR3. J lost 3 bases, V lost 6 bases, and 9 bases had no gene match. CDR3 in amino acids: CASRSEGQGAGYEQYF. The CDR3 DNA follows: TGTGCCAGCAGGTCCGAGGGACAGGGGGCGGGCTACGAGCAGTACTTC.

This clone was seen once. V and J are TRBV6-6 and TRBJ2-7; 11 nucleotides line up with TRBD2. Germline values: CDR1 MNHNY, CDR2 SVGAGI (reference sequence). This CDR3 comprises 16 residues. The V gene end was trimmed by 5 bases and the J gene end by 2 bases; junction bases not matched to a gene: 8. The DNA for the CDR3 is TGTGCCAGCAGTGCCGCCGGGACTAGCGGTGCCTACGAGCAGTACTTC. Its protein product is CASSAAGTSGAYEQYF.